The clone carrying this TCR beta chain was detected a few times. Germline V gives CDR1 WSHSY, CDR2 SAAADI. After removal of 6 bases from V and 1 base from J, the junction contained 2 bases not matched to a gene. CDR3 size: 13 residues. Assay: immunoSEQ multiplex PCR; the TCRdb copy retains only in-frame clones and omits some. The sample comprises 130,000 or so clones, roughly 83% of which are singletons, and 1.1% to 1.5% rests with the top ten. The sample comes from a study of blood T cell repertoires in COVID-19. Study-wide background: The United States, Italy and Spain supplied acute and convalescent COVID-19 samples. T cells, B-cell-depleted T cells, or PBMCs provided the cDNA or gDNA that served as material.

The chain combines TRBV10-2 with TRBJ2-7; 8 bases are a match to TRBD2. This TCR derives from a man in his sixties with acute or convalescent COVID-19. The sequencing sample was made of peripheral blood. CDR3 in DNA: TGCGCCAGCAGGGGCGGGGGGTCCTACGAGCAGTACTTC. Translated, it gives CASRGGGSYEQYF.